The T cell receptor (beta chain) described here comes from a study of cytotoxic CD8 clonotypes in ibrutinib-treated CLL. Here immunoSEQ multiplex PCR was the method, and the copy in TCRdb shows in-frame clones only, minus some. The sample has roughly 250,000 clones; 60% to 75% are singletons. Germline V lookup: CDR1 SEHNR, CDR2 FQNEAQ (reference sequence). There are 14 residues in the CDR3. Trimming removed 3 bases from V and 1 base from J, with 9 bases in between. Sequenced material: PBMCs, taken after 24 months of ibrutinib treatment. This chain connects TRBV7-9 to TRBJ1-1; D gene unclear. This clonotype originated in a human donor with chronic lymphocytic leukemia. CDR3 in amino acids: CASSFMYGNTEAFF. The CDR3 DNA is TGTGCCAGCAGCTTTATGTACGGGAACACTGAAGCTTTCTTT.